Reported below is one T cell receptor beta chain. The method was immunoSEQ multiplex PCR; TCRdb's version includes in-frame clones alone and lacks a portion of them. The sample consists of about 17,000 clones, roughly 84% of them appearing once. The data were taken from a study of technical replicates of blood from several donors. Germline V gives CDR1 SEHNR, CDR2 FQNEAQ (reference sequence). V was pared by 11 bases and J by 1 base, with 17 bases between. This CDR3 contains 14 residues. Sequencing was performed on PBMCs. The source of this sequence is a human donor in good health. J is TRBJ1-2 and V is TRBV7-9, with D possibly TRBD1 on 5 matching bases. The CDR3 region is CASGGEGVNYGYTF. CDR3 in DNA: TGTGCCTCCGGGGGGGAGGGAGTTAACTATGGCTACACCTTC.